The text below deals with one T cell receptor (beta chain). Original processing notes: Using reference gene primer amplification, nucleated cell counts were estimated. Measured with immunoSEQ multiplex PCR; TCRdb has only the in-frame clones, and not every one. V and J calls and clone size follow that table, whereas D and trimming were derived from the DNA. Among more than 45,000 clones listed, 82% were seen once. After removal of 6 bases from V and 0 bases from J, the junction contained 3 bases not matched to a gene. Germline-derived CDR1 and CDR2 are MNHEY and SVGEGT. The CDR3 has 14 residues. The data originate from a study of blood T cell repertoires in COVID-19. About the study: Both acute and convalescent COVID-19 samples were obtained from the United States, Italy and Spain. Sources were T cells, B-cell-depleted T cells, or PBMCs; the material itself was cDNA or gDNA.

The J gene is TRBJ2-3, the V gene TRBV6-2 or TRBV6-3; 7 bases are shared with TRBD2. The sample comprised peripheral blood. This TCR came from a woman aged 60-75 years with acute or convalescent COVID-19. The CDR3 loop is CASSAGESTDTQYF. Written as DNA, the CDR3 is TGTGCCAGCAGCGCGGGGGAGAGCACAGATACGCAGTATTTT.